Each of the 26 T cell receptor beta chains below was sequenced from the same sample in a study of blood T cell repertoires in COVID-19. Method: immunoSEQ multiplex PCR; TCRdb's copy keeps in-frame clones and lacks some. The table lists some 270,000 clones, around 90% of them singletons. Sample: peripheral blood. These receptors originate from a woman aged 55-69 years with COVID-19, enrolled during active disease.

In this sample, this clone turned up once. The chain has TRBV19 and TRBJ1-1; 8 bases align to TRBD1. The CDR3 consists of 16 residues. Per germline, CDR1 LNHDA and CDR2 SQIVND (reference sequence). J was trimmed by 3 bases and V by 6 bases; bases with no gene match: 12. In DNA form, the CDR3 reads TGTGCCAGTAGGCCCTGGGGCAGGGGGCGGGACACTGAAGCTTTCTTT. It encodes CASRPWGRGRDTEAFF.

V gene TRBV27 combines with J gene TRBJ2-2; 10 bases align to TRBD1. CDR3 length: 17 residues. CDR1 MNHEY and CDR2 SMNVEV come from the germline V gene (reference sequence). The trim removed 2 bases at V and 6 bases at J, leaving 9 bases unmatched. This chain's CDR3 is CASSLPRGQGKAGELFF. The CDR3 coding sequence is TGTGCCAGCAGTTTACCGCGGGGACAGGGGAAGGCCGGGGAGCTGTTTTTT.

This chain links TRBV3-1 (or the pseudogene TRBV3-2) with TRBJ1-6; unclear D gene. Trimming stripped 1 base from V and 5 bases from J, with 9 bases between. The germline V gene has CDR1 LGHDT and CDR2 YNNKEL (reference sequence). The CDR3 length is 15 residues. The CDR3 nucleotides are TGTGCCAGCAGCCAAGTTCCGGGGAATAATTCACCCCTCCACTTT. This encodes CASSQVPGNNSPLHF.

The rearrangement links TRBV25-1 to TRBJ1-4, with D tentatively TRBD1 (5 bases). Germline loops: CDR1 MGHDK, CDR2 SYGVNS. The V end lost 1 base, the J end lost 4 bases, and 10 bases lay between the germline ends. This CDR3 has 15 residues. CDR3 nucleotide sequence: TGTGCCAGCAGTGAATTTGGCAGGGATAATGAAAAACTGTTTTTT. This gives the protein CASSEFGRDNEKLFF.

This chain connects TRBV4-3 to TRBJ1-6; the D is unclear. This CDR3 spans 16 amino acids. Germline CDR1 is LGHNA and CDR2 is YSLEER. With 0 bases removed from V and 11 bases from J, the gap between germline ends came to 17 bases. The CDR3 region is CASSQDGHGEKAPLHF. CDR3 nucleotides: TGCGCCAGCAGCCAAGATGGGCACGGGGAAAAGGCACCCCTCCACTTT.

The chain recombines TRBV4-3 with TRBJ1-4, with 7 bases that match TRBD1. The CDR3 length is 15 residues. Germline V lookup: CDR1 LGHNA, CDR2 YSLEER. After removal of 7 bases from V and 8 bases from J, the junction contained 13 bases not matched to a gene. CDR3 nucleotides: TGCGCCAGCATAAGAAACAGGGGCTTAGGGGAAAAACTGTTTTTT. This gives the protein CASIRNRGLGEKLFF.

The rearrangement joins TRBV19 to TRBJ1-5, with 7 nucleotides matching TRBD1. Losses at the gene ends were 6 bases for V and 3 bases for J; bases not matched to a gene: 5. The CDR3 spans 14 residues. Germline V lookup: CDR1 LNHDA, CDR2 SQIVND (reference sequence). The CDR3 loop reads CASRRDSVNQPQHF. The DNA of the CDR3 is TGTGCCAGTAGGAGGGACAGCGTCAATCAGCCCCAGCATTTT.

The chain carries TRBV7-2 and TRBJ2-3, with D perhaps matching TRBD2 (7 bases). The V end lost 5 bases, the J end lost 6 bases, and 12 bases lay between the germline ends. This CDR3 comprises 13 residues. Per germline, CDR1 SGHTA and CDR2 FQGNSA. The CDR3 loop is CASSHKGGDTQYF. CDR3 nucleotide sequence: TGTGCCAGCAGCCATAAGGGGGGGGATACGCAGTATTTT.

The chain recombines TRBV19 with TRBJ1-1, with TRBD1 matching 7 bases. J lost 5 bases, V lost 6 bases, and 12 bases had no gene match. CDR1 and CDR2 from the germline V gene are LNHDA and SQIVND (reference sequence). CDR3 length equals 15 residues. This CDR3 reads CASRPSGQGGTEAFF. The CDR3 DNA is TGTGCCAGTAGGCCCTCCGGGCAGGGGGGAACTGAAGCTTTCTTT.

This CDR3 is CASSRQGIHGYTF. For the CDR3, the DNA is TGTGCCAGCAGTCGACAGGGTATCCATGGCTACACCTTC. The V and J genes are TRBV6-5 and TRBJ1-2, with 7 bases matching TRBD1. V lost 5 bases, J lost 6 bases, and 6 bases stayed unmatched. The CDR3 is 13 residues long. The germline V gene has CDR1 MNHEY and CDR2 SVGAGI.

This chain links TRBV15 with TRBJ1-1; D uncertain. Germline loops: CDR1 LNHNV, CDR2 YYDKDF (reference sequence). The CDR3 extends over 14 amino acids. Trimming shortened V by 3 bases and J by 3 bases, and 11 bases separated the two germline ends. CDR3 sequence reads: CATSRERWYTEAFF. Written as DNA, the CDR3 is TGTGCCACCAGCAGGGAGAGGTGGTACACTGAAGCTTTCTTT.

This clone was seen only once. This chain links TRBV29-1 with TRBJ1-3, with a tentative D call TRBD1 (6 bases). CDR3 size: 14 residues. Looked up from germline, CDR1 is SQVTM and CDR2 is ANQGSEA. V was cut by 6 bases and J by 4 bases, with 16 bases left in between. The CDR3 region is CSVGYGGSGNTIYF. In nucleotides, the CDR3 is TGCAGCGTGGGGTATGGGGGCTCGGGAAACACCATATATTTT.

The chain uses TRBV19 and TRBJ1-5; D possibly corresponds to TRBD1 (6 bases). The V gene lost 9 bases and the J gene lost 1 base, with 16 bases spanning the gap. The length of the CDR3 is 15 residues. The germline V gene encodes CDR1 LNHDA and CDR2 SQIVND (reference sequence). The CDR3 bases are TGTGCCAGCGGGGAAGGACAGTCCAGCAATCAGCCCCAGCATTTT. Protein: CASGEGQSSNQPQHF.

This chain joins TRBV5-6 and TRBJ2-7, with 8 bases fitting TRBD1. The CDR3 extends over 17 amino acids. V shed 1 base and J 4 bases; nucleotides not matched to a gene: 13. CDR1 is SGHDT, CDR2 YYEEEE, per germline. The CDR3, as DNA: TGTGCCAGCAGCTTGTTTAGTCTCGGGACAGGACGTTACGAGCAGTACTTC. Translating it yields CASSLFSLGTGRYEQYF.

V and J are TRBV3-1 (or the pseudogene TRBV3-2) and TRBJ1-1; 8 bases fit TRBD1. Germline V gene sequence: CDR1 LGHDT, CDR2 YNNKEL (reference sequence). CDR3 length: 17 residues. With V trimmed by 4 bases and J by 1 base, 11 bases remained unmatched. The CDR3 nucleotides are TGTGCCAGCAGCCTCAGGACAGGGCTCCTTAGGAACACTGAAGCTTTCTTT. Translating it yields CASSLRTGLLRNTEAFF.

The chain joins TRBV5-1 to TRBJ2-6; D gene uncertain. The V and J ends lost 5 bases and 2 bases respectively, with 8 bases between them. Per germline, CDR1 SGHRS and CDR2 YFSETQ. The CDR3 extends over 14 amino acids. This CDR3 is CASRGEPGANVLTF. The DNA for the CDR3 is TGCGCCAGCAGAGGAGAGCCTGGGGCCAACGTCCTGACTTTC.

The genes are TRBV4-3 and TRBJ1-1; D unresolved. V was pared by 0 bases and J by 2 bases, with 10 bases between. This CDR3 spans 15 amino acids. Per the germline V gene, CDR1 is LGHNA and CDR2 is YSLEER. The CDR3 loop is CASSQDPQVNTEAFF. In DNA form, the CDR3 reads TGCGCCAGCAGCCAAGATCCCCAGGTTAACACTGAAGCTTTCTTT.

The chain recombines TRBV18 with TRBJ1-5, with TRBD1 matching 7 bases. The CDR3 is 17 amino acids. J lost 7 bases, V lost 0 bases, and 12 bases had no gene match. Germline loops: CDR1 KGHSH, CDR2 LQKENI. CDR3: CASSPPKTGPMEQPQHF. CDR3 bases: TGTGCCAGCTCACCACCGAAGACAGGGCCCATGGAGCAGCCCCAGCATTTT.

This chain connects TRBV27 to TRBJ1-5, with 11 bases matching TRBD1. V was pared by 7 bases and J by 3 bases, with 2 bases of the junction left unmatched. The length of the CDR3 is 14 residues. CDR1 and CDR2 (germline): MNHEY, SMNVEV (reference sequence). CDR3 in DNA: TGTGCCAGCACGGACAGGGGGCCCAATCAGCCCCAGCATTTT. Translating gives CASTDRGPNQPQHF.

The chain employs TRBV2 and TRBJ1-1, with 12 bases aligning to TRBD1. CDR1 is SNHLY and CDR2 is FYNNEI in the germline V gene. This CDR3 is built from 15 residues. V shed 7 bases, J shed 7 bases, and the junction held 10 bases outside the gene matches. CDR3 in amino acids: CASNRDRGRSVEAFF. CDR3 DNA sequence: TGTGCCAGCAACAGGGACAGGGGGCGGAGTGTTGAAGCTTTCTTT.

The chain employs TRBV2 and TRBJ1-3, with D unresolved. Germline V gene sequence: CDR1 SNHLY, CDR2 FYNNEI. V was cut by 0 bases and J by 7 bases, with 16 bases left in between. This CDR3 spans 16 amino acids. This chain's CDR3 is CASSEALNPLRNTIYF. CDR3 coding DNA: TGTGCCAGCAGTGAAGCGCTGAACCCACTGAGGAACACCATATATTTT.

The chain carries TRBV5-1 and TRBJ2-5; 10 nucleotides agree with TRBD1. CDR1 and CDR2 (germline): SGHRS, YFSETQ. The V gene end was trimmed by 0 bases and the J gene end by 0 bases; junction bases not matched to a gene: 2. The CDR3 is 16 residues long. The CDR3 loop reads CASSLGDRGYQETQYF. CDR3 DNA: TGCGCCAGCAGCTTGGGGGACAGGGGTTACCAAGAGACCCAGTACTTC.

The chain uses TRBV5-4 and TRBJ1-4; weak D call: TRBD1 (6 bases). This CDR3 is 16 amino acids long. From germline, CDR1 is SGHNT and CDR2 YYREEE (reference sequence). The V end was cut by 4 bases, the J end by 4 bases, with 17 bases between. CDR3: CASSKGGGPINEKLFF. The CDR3 nucleotides are TGTGCCAGCAGCAAAGGGGGGGGACCGATTAATGAAAAACTGTTTTTT.

J is TRBJ1-1 and V is TRBV15, with D unresolved. The CDR3 totals 15 residues. Germline V gives CDR1 LNHNV, CDR2 YYDKDF (reference sequence). V was cut by 0 bases and J by 0 bases, with 8 bases left in between. CDR3 DNA: TGTGCCACCAGCAGAGAGGCGGGGATGAACACTGAAGCTTTCTTT. Translated: CATSREAGMNTEAFF.

This chain uses TRBV7-8 with TRBJ1-4, with a possible D match to TRBD1 (6 bases). The length of the CDR3 is 15 residues. Per germline, CDR1 SGHVS and CDR2 FQNEAQ. The V end lost 1 base, the J end lost 8 bases, and 14 bases lay between the germline ends. CDR3 nucleotides: TGTGCCAGCAGCTTAGTTTACGGGACACCCGAAAAACTGTTTTTT. The encoded protein is CASSLVYGTPEKLFF.

This clone was observed once. The chain combines TRBV9 with TRBJ2-1; TRBD2 matches at 10 bases. The CDR3 has 17 amino acids. CDR1 and CDR2 from the germline V gene are SGDLS and YYNGEE. V trimming: 1 base; J trimming: 0 bases; junction bases outside the gene matches: 4. CDR3 protein: CASSVTSGESSYNEQFF. For the CDR3, the DNA is TGTGCCAGCAGCGTAACTAGCGGGGAGAGCTCCTACAATGAGCAGTTCTTC.